This T cell receptor beta chain was documented in a study of shared clonotypes between healthy human individuals. Regarding the study as a whole: In this cohort, only blood was sampled, and tissue repertoires likely differ.

The method was immunoSEQ multiplex PCR; TCRdb's version includes in-frame clones alone and lacks a portion of them. The sample has nearly 1,000,000 clones, 70% to 85% seen once. The germline CDR1 and CDR2 sequences are LNHDA and SQIVND (reference sequence). The CDR3 covers 13 residues. The V gene lost 10 bases and the J gene lost 4 bases, with 16 bases spanning the gap. This clone was recorded at least ten times. Its antigen is still unknown. The sequence was obtained from a young man in good health. Sequencing input: memory CD4+ T cells sorted from blood. Stated subset: CD45RA-negative fraction. This chain uses TRBV19 with TRBJ2-5; D not certain. For the CDR3, the DNA is TGTGCCATTGATAGGCAGGAAAGAGAGACCCAGTACTTC. This sequence encodes CAIDRQERETQYF.